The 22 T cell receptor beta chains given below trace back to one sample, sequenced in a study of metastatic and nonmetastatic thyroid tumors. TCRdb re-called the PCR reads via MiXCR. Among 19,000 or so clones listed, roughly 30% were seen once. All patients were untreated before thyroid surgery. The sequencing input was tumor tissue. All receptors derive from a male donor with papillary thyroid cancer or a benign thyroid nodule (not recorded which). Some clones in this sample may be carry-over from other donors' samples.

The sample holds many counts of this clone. The DNA of the CDR3 is TGTGCCAGCAGCCCCAATCCCCAGCTGGCGAGTGGGGAGACCCAGTACTTC. It codes for CASSPNPQLASGETQYF. The chain has TRBV7-8 and TRBJ2-5; D not certain. CDR1 and CDR2 from the germline V gene are SGHVS and FQNEAQ. This CDR3 has 17 amino acids. V was trimmed by 5 bases and J by 5 bases, leaving 24 bases between them.

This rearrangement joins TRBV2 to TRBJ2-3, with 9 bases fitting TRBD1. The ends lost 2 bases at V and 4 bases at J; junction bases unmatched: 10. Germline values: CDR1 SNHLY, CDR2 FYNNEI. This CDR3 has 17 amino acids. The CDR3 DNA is TGTGCCAGCAGTGAACGTGGGGACAGGGATTCCGCAGATACGCAGTATTTT. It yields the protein CASSERGDRDSADTQYF.

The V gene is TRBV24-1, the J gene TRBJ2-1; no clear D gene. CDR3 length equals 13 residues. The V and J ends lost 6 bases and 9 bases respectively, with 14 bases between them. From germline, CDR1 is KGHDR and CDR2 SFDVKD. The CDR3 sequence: CATSKRVHGEQFF. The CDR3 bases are TGTGCCACCAGTAAAAGGGTGCATGGTGAGCAGTTCTTC.

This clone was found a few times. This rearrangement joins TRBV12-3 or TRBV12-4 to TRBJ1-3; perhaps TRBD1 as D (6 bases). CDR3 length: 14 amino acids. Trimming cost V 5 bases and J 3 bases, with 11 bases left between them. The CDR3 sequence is CASSLGQLGNTIYF. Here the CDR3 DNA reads TGTGCCAGCAGTCTAGGACAGCTTGGAAACACCATATATTTT.

The CDR3 sequence: CAWSLGQGHQPQHF. In DNA, the CDR3 is TGTGCCTGGAGTCTCGGACAGGGTCACCAGCCCCAGCATTTT. The chain is built from TRBV30 and TRBJ1-5; 8 bases line up with TRBD1. The germline CDR1 and CDR2 sequences are GTSNPN and SVGIG (reference sequence). The CDR3 spans 14 residues. V gave up 2 bases and J gave up 7 bases; unmatched junction bases: 7.

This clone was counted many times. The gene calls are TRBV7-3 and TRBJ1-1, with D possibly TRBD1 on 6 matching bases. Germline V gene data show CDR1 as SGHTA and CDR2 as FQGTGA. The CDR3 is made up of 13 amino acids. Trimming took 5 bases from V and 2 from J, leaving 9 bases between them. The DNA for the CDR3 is TGTGCCAGCAGCGTACAGGGCAACACTGAAGCTTTCTTT. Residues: CASSVQGNTEAFF.

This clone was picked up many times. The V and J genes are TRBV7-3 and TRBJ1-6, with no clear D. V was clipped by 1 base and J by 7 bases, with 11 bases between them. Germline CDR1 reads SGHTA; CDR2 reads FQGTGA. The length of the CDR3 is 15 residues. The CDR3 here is CASSLNGQTNSPLHF. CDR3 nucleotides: TGTGCCAGCAGCTTAAATGGCCAGACAAATTCACCCCTCCACTTT.

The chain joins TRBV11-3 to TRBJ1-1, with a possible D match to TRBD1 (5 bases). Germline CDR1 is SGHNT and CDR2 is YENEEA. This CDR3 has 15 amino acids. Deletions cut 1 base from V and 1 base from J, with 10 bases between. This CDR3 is CASSLGGGRNTEAFF. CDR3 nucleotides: TGTGCCAGCAGCTTAGGCGGGGGGAGGAACACTGAAGCTTTCTTT.

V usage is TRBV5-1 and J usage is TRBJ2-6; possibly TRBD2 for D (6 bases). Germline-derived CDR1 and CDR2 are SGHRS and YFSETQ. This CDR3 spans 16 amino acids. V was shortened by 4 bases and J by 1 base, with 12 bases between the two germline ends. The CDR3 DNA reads TGCGCCAGCAGCCGGGACTCGCGTTCTGGGGCCAACGTCCTGACTTTC. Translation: CASSRDSRSGANVLTF.

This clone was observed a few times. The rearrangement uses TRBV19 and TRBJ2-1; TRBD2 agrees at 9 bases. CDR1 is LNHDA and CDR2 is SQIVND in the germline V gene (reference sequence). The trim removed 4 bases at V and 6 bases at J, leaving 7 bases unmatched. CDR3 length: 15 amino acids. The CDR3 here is CASSTIAGETNEQFF. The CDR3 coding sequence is TGTGCCAGTAGTACAATAGCGGGAGAGACCAATGAGCAGTTCTTC.

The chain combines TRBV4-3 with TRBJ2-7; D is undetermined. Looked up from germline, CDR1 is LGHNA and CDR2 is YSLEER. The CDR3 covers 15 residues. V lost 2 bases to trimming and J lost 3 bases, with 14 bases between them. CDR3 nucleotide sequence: TGCGCCAGCAGCCAAATCCGGAGTGAATGCTACGAGCAGTACTTC. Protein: CASSQIRSECYEQYF.

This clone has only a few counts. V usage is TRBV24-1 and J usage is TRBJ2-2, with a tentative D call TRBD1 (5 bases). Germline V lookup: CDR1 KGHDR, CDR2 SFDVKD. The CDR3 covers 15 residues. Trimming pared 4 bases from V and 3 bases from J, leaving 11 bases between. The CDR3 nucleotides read TGTGCCACCAGTGACAACAGGATCTACACCGGGGAGCTGTTTTTT. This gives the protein CATSDNRIYTGELFF.

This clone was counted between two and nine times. In nucleotides, the CDR3 is TGCGCCAGCAGCTTGAACAGGGAAGCTTTCTTT. Protein: CASSLNREAFF. The genes are TRBV5-1 and TRBJ1-1; tentatively, D is TRBD1 (5 bases). The CDR3 totals 11 residues. V lost 1 base to trimming and J lost 8 bases, with 6 bases between them. Germline lookup yields CDR1 SGHRS and CDR2 YFSETQ.

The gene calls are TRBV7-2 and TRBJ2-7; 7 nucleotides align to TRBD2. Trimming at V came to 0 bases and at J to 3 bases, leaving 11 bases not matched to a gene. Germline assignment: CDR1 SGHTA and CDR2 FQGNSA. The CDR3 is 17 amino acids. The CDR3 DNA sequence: TGTGCCAGCAGCTTAGCTGGGGGGACTACCCCTTACTACGAGCAGTACTTC. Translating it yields CASSLAGGTTPYYEQYF.

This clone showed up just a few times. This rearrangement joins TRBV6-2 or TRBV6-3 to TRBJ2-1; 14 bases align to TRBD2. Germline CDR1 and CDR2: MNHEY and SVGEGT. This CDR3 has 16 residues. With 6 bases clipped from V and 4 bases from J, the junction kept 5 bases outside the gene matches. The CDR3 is CASSGLAGGSYNEQFF. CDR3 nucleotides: TGTGCCAGCAGCGGACTAGCGGGGGGTTCATACAATGAGCAGTTCTTC.

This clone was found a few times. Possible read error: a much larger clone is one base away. CDR3 region: CSVIRGDGTDTQYF. CDR3 nucleotide sequence: TGCAGCGTTATCCGAGGGGATGGGACAGATACGCAGTATTTT. The chain has TRBV29-1 and TRBJ2-3, with D possibly being TRBD1 or TRBD2 (5 bases each). Per the germline V gene, CDR1 is SQVTM and CDR2 is ANQGSEA. This CDR3 has 14 amino acids. Trimming took 5 bases from V and 3 from J, leaving 15 bases between them.

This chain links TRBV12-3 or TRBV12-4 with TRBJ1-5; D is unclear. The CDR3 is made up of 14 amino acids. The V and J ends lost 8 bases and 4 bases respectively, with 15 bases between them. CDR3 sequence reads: CASSFMGKNQPQHF. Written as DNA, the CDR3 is TGTGCCAGCTCCTTCATGGGGAAAAATCAGCCCCAGCATTTT.

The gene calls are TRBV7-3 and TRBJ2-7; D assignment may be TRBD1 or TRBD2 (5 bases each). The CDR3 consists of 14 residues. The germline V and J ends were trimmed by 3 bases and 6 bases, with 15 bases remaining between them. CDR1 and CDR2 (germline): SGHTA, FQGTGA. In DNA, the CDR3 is TGTGCCAGCAGCTTCTCCGGGGCCGACGCCGAGCAGTACTTC. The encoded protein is CASSFSGADAEQYF.

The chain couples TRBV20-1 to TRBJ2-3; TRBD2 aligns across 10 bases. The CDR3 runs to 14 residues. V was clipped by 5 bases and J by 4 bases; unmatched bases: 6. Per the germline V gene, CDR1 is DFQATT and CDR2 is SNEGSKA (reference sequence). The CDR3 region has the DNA TGCAGTGCTCCTAAAGCGGGAGGGGCAGATACGCAGTATTTT. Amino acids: CSAPKAGGADTQYF.

The CDR3, as DNA: TGTGCCAGCAGCGGAAGGGATAGCAATCAGCCCCAGCATTTT. As protein: CASSGRDSNQPQHF. This rearrangement joins TRBV6-1 to TRBJ1-5; D unresolved. V lost 6 bases and J 0 bases, leaving 9 bases between the germline ends. This CDR3 is 14 amino acids long. Germline loops: CDR1 MNHNS, CDR2 SASEGT.

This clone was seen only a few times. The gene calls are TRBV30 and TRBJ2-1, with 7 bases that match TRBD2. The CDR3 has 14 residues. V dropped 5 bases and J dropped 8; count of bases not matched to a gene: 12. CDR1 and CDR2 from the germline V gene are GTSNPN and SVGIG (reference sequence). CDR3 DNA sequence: TGTGCCTGGGGGGGAGAGCGGGATTGGGATGAGCAGTTCTTC. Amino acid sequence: CAWGGERDWDEQFF. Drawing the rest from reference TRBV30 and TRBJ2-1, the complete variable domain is SQTIHQWPATLVQPVGSPLSLECTVEGTSNPNLYWYRQAAGRGLQLLFYSVGIGQISSEVPQNLSASRPQDRQFILSSKKLLLSDSGFYLCAWGGERDWDEQFFGPGTRLTVL.

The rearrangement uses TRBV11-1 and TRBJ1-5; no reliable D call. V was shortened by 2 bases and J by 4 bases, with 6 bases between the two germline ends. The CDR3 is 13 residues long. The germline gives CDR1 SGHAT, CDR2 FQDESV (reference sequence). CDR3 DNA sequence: TGTGCCAGCAGCTTAACCGGGAATCAGCCCCAGCATTTT. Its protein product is CASSLTGNQPQHF.